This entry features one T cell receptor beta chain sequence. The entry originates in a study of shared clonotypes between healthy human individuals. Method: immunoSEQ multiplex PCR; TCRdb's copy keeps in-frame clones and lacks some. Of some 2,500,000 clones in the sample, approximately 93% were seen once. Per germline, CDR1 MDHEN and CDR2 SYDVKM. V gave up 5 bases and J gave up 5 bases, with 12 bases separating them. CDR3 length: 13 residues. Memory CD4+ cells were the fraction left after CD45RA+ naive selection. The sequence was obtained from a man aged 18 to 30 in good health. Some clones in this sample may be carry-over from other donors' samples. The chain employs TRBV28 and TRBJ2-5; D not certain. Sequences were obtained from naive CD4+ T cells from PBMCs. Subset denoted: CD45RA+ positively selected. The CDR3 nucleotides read TGTGCCAGCAGTCCGTACGAATCGGAGACCCAGTACTTC. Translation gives CASSPYESETQYF.